These 17 T cell receptor beta chains came from one sample sequenced in a study of shared clonotypes between healthy human individuals. Repertoires were generated with immunoSEQ multiplex PCR, while TCRdb's copy carries only in-frame clones and drops some. The data contain about 2 million clones, roughly 94% of them singletons. The sequenced material came from naive CD4+ T cells sorted from blood. The subset was: CD45RA+ positively selected. These receptors were collected from a man aged 18 to 35 in good health.

The count of this clone is one. The chain uses TRBV2 and TRBJ1-2, with no clear D. This CDR3 has 13 amino acids. Germline V CDR1 and CDR2: SNHLY, FYNNEI. Deletions cut 7 bases from V and 1 base from J, with 10 bases between. The CDR3 DNA sequence: TGTGCCAGCAAATCCGGGAGTAACTATGGCTACACCTTC. Its translation: CASKSGSNYGYTF.

CDR3 nucleotides: TGTGCCAGCAGTTACTCGACTAGCGGGAGTTTCGAGCAGTACTTC. Translation gives CASSYSTSGSFEQYF. V is TRBV6-6 and J is TRBJ2-7; 12 bases match TRBD2. This CDR3 is 15 amino acids long. With V trimmed by 0 bases and J by 6 bases, 3 bases remained unmatched. Germline assignment: CDR1 MNHNY and CDR2 SVGAGI (reference sequence).

The chain links TRBV19 to TRBJ2-7; 11 bases map to TRBD1. Germline V lookup: CDR1 LNHDA, CDR2 SQIVND (reference sequence). The CDR3 is made up of 12 amino acids. With V trimmed by 9 bases and J by 7 bases, 5 bases remained unmatched. The CDR3 here is CARDRGLREQYF. Here the CDR3 DNA reads TGTGCCAGGGACAGGGGGCTGAGGGAGCAGTACTTC.

V is TRBV12-5 and J is TRBJ2-7; 9 nucleotides match TRBD2. From germline, CDR1 is LGHNT and CDR2 FRNRAP. This CDR3 is built from 14 residues. The trim removed 7 bases at V and 2 bases at J, leaving 6 bases unmatched. Written as DNA, the CDR3 is TGTGCTAGTGTTCGAGCGGGAGGCACCTACGAGCAGTACTTC. It specifies CASVRAGGTYEQYF.

V gene TRBV11-3 combines with J gene TRBJ2-1, with a possible D match to TRBD2 (6 bases). V was trimmed by 2 bases and J by 4 bases, leaving 12 bases between them. CDR1 and CDR2 (germline): SGHNT, YENEEA. This CDR3 has 15 amino acids. Here the CDR3 reads CASSLRDGGYNEQFF. CDR3 coding DNA: TGTGCCAGCAGCTTACGGGACGGGGGATACAATGAGCAGTTCTTC.

The chain recombines TRBV10-1 with TRBJ1-5; D is perhaps TRBD1 (6 bases). The germline V and J ends were trimmed by 7 bases and 4 bases, with 11 bases remaining between them. CDR3 length: 13 amino acids. Germline V gene data show CDR1 as WNHNN and CDR2 as SYGVQD (reference sequence). The DNA of the CDR3 is TGCGCCAGCACCGACAGGAAAAATCAGCCCCAGCATTTT. Protein sequence: CASTDRKNQPQHF.

The chain combines TRBV10-3 with TRBJ1-2, with D possibly matching TRBD1 (5 bases). CDR1 is ENHRY, CDR2 SYGVKD, per germline. Between the trimmed V and J ends, which lost 3 bases and 5 bases, there was a span of 10 bases. This CDR3 contains 13 residues. The CDR3 coding sequence is TGTGCCATCAGTGAACGGGGGAGTTATGGCTACACCTTC. This gives the protein CAISERGSYGYTF.

The V and J genes are TRBV28 and TRBJ1-6; D remains ambiguous. This CDR3 contains 15 residues. The V end lost 6 bases, the J end lost 6 bases, and 15 bases lay between the germline ends. Germline V CDR1 and CDR2: MDHEN, SYDVKM. The CDR3 DNA is TGTGCCAGCAGCCAAATACAGAGGGTTAATTCACCCCTCCACTTT. It codes for CASSQIQRVNSPLHF.

The rearrangement uses TRBV5-1 and TRBJ2-1; maybe TRBD2 (6 bases). The length of the CDR3 is 15 residues. Germline CDR1 and CDR2: SGHRS and YFSETQ. Trimming stripped 2 bases from V and 4 bases from J, with 13 bases between. The CDR3 spells CASSFGQRAYNEQFF. The CDR3 DNA sequence: TGCGCCAGCAGCTTTGGCCAGCGGGCGTACAATGAGCAGTTCTTC. Supplemented by reference TRBV5-1 and TRBJ2-1, the full variable domain reads KAGVTQTPRYLIKTRGQQVTLSCSPISGHRSVSWYQQTPGQGLQFLFEYFSETQRNKGNFPGRFSGRQFSNSRSEMNVSTLELGDSALYLCASSFGQRAYNEQFFGPGTRLTVL.

This chain links TRBV4-1 with TRBJ2-3; 13 bases line up with TRBD2. The junction had 6 bases not matched to a gene; V was cut back by 4 bases and J by 5 bases. This CDR3 contains 16 residues. Germline CDR1 reads MGHRA; CDR2 reads YSYEKL. CDR3 nucleotide sequence: TGCGCCAGCAGCCCCGGACTAGCGGGAGATGGAGATACGCAGTATTTT. Protein: CASSPGLAGDGDTQYF.

The chain uses TRBV9 and TRBJ2-3, with a weak D call TRBD2 (6 bases). The germline V and J ends were trimmed by 0 bases and 2 bases, with 13 bases remaining between them. The CDR3 spans 16 residues. Germline assignment: CDR1 SGDLS and CDR2 YYNGEE. CDR3 region: CASSVGGGIATDTQYF. The CDR3 DNA follows: TGTGCCAGCAGCGTAGGAGGCGGGATCGCCACAGATACGCAGTATTTT.

The chain combines TRBV5-1 with TRBJ2-2; D call uncertain. This CDR3 is built from 15 residues. V lost 0 bases, J lost 4 bases, and 10 bases lay in between. Germline V gene lookup returns CDR1 SGHRS and CDR2 YFSETQ. CDR3 sequence: CASSLEGQITGELFF. For the CDR3, the DNA is TGCGCCAGCAGCTTGGAAGGGCAGATCACCGGGGAGCTGTTTTTT.

Comments on this clone: The same CDR3 is also encoded by other DNA sequences in this sample. This chain uses TRBV5-1 with TRBJ1-2; D is unclear. V was shortened by 0 bases and J by 5 bases, with 11 bases between the two germline ends. Germline V CDR1 and CDR2: SGHRS, YFSETQ. The CDR3 is made up of 14 amino acids. The CDR3 DNA reads TGCGCCAGCAGCTTGGTCCCCGGGGATTATGGCTACACCTTC. It translates to CASSLVPGDYGYTF.

The V call is TRBV5-1, the J call TRBJ2-5; 12 bases are a match to TRBD2. J gave up 1 base and V 4 bases, and 5 bases lay outside the gene matches. This CDR3 contains 16 residues. CDR1 and CDR2 from the germline V gene are SGHRS and YFSETQ. The CDR3 region is CASSRWTSGAQETQYF. CDR3 DNA sequence: TGCGCCAGCAGCCGGTGGACTAGCGGGGCCCAAGAGACCCAGTACTTC.

The J gene is TRBJ2-7, the V gene TRBV7-9; 7 positions match TRBD1. Germline V gene sequence: CDR1 SEHNR, CDR2 FQNEAQ (reference sequence). CDR3 length equals 15 residues. V lost 5 bases, J lost 2 bases, and 9 bases stayed unmatched. The CDR3 sequence: CASSPTGQLAYEQYF. The CDR3 nucleotides are TGTGCCAGCAGCCCGACGGGACAGTTAGCCTACGAGCAGTACTTC.

The chain links TRBV7-9 to TRBJ2-2; D gene unclear. The CDR3 sequence is 17 residues long. Germline-derived CDR1 and CDR2 are SEHNR and FQNEAQ (reference sequence). V lost 5 bases and J 1 base, leaving 17 bases between the germline ends. CDR3 coding DNA: TGTGCCAGCAGCCCCCTTGCTCGCAGGCAGAACACCGGGGAGCTGTTTTTT. Residues: CASSPLARRQNTGELFF.

V usage is TRBV2 and J usage is TRBJ2-7; D remains ambiguous. Germline CDR1 is SNHLY and CDR2 is FYNNEI. The V end lost 5 bases, the J end lost 2 bases, and 10 bases lay between the germline ends. CDR3 length: 13 residues. The CDR3 sequence is CASSIQVTYEQYF. The CDR3 DNA is TGTGCCAGCAGTATCCAGGTCACCTACGAGCAGTACTTC.